These 12 T cell receptor beta chains were sequenced from one sample in a study of PD-1 blockade in classical Hodgkin lymphoma. In every patient, relapse followed autologous stem cell transplantation, while exposure to brentuximab vedotin differed. Sequencing used immunoSEQ multiplex PCR; TCRdb keeps in-frame clones, though not all of them. The sample holds 30,000 to 40,000 clones, about 80% seen once. The sequenced sample was peripheral blood mononuclear cells (PBMCs), obtained before the second cycle of nivolumab. The receptors were gathered from a human donor with classical Hodgkin lymphoma.

The count of this clone is one. CDR3 coding DNA: TGCGCCAGCAGCCCCAGGACAGGGGGCTTTTGGAATCAGCCCCAGCATTTT. Protein: CASSPRTGGFWNQPQHF. The V call is TRBV4-1, the J call TRBJ1-5, with 11 bases identical to TRBD1. Trimming took 4 bases from V and 4 from J; bases not matched to a gene: 9. Looked up from germline, CDR1 is MGHRA and CDR2 is YSYEKL. The CDR3 runs 17 residues.

This clone was observed a few times. This rearrangement joins TRBV16 to TRBJ1-5; D call uncertain. There are 13 residues in the CDR3. CDR1 and CDR2 from the germline V gene are KGHSY and FQNENV. The V and J ends lost 6 bases and 3 bases respectively, with 9 bases between them. In DNA form, the CDR3 reads TGTGCCAGCAGTAACGGGAACAATCAGCCCCAGCATTTT. Protein product: CASSNGNNQPQHF.

The chain combines TRBV7-2 with TRBJ2-1, with D possibly matching TRBD2 (7 bases). V lost 4 bases, J lost 9 bases, and 19 bases lay in between. In germline, CDR1 is SGHTA, CDR2 FQGNSA. The CDR3 has 15 amino acids. CDR3: CASSSLRGGPIEQFF. The DNA of the CDR3 is TGTGCCAGCAGCTCATTGAGGGGGGGCCCCATTGAGCAGTTCTTC. Combining the CDR3 with reference TRBV7-2 and TRBJ2-1 gives the whole variable domain GAGVSQSPSNKVTEKGKDVELRCDPISGHTALYWYRQSLGQGLEFLIYFQGNSAPDKSGLPSDRFSAERTGGSVSTLTIQRTQQEDSAVYLCASSSLRGGPIEQFFGPGTRLTVL.

The gene calls are TRBV7-2 and TRBJ2-5; maybe TRBD2 (5 bases). With 0 bases removed from V and 3 bases from J, the gap between germline ends came to 8 bases. The V gene's germline CDR1 is SGHTA and CDR2 FQGNSA. The CDR3 spans 14 residues. The CDR3 nucleotides are TGTGCCAGCAGCTTAGCACGGGGTAAAGAGACCCAGTACTTC. Translation: CASSLARGKETQYF.

In this sample, this clone turned up once. The chain combines TRBV7-2 with TRBJ1-2; D uncertain. The V and J ends lost 2 bases and 1 base respectively, with 5 bases between them. The CDR3 spans 13 residues. Germline loops: CDR1 SGHTA, CDR2 FQGNSA. The CDR3 loop is CASSLFGNYGYTF. Written as DNA, the CDR3 is TGTGCCAGCAGCTTATTTGGTAACTATGGCTACACCTTC.

V gene TRBV11-2 combines with J gene TRBJ2-1, with TRBD1 matching over 7 bases. Trimming cost V 3 bases and J 2 bases; bases outside gene matches: 4. CDR3 length equals 15 residues. CDR1 and CDR2 from the germline V gene are SGHAT and FQNNGV. CDR3 bases: TGTGCCAGCAGCTTGGTAGGGGGCGCCTACAATGAGCAGTTCTTC. The encoded protein is CASSLVGGAYNEQFF.

V gene TRBV11-2 combines with J gene TRBJ2-5; D remains ambiguous. The CDR3 has 12 residues. Germline values: CDR1 SGHAT, CDR2 FQNNGV. V was clipped by 1 base and J by 4 bases, with 4 bases between them. The CDR3 DNA reads TGTGCCAGCAGCTTAGCGGGAGAGACCCAGTACTTC. Translating gives CASSLAGETQYF.

The genes are TRBV4-1 and TRBJ2-5, with a possible D match to TRBD2 (6 bases). Looked up from germline, CDR1 is MGHRA and CDR2 is YSYEKL. The V and J ends lost 5 bases and 5 bases respectively, with 24 bases between them. CDR3 length: 17 residues. CDR3 bases: TGCGCCAGCAGCTATCTCTTCCGAGAGGAGGGCGCGGAGACCCAGTACTTC. It translates to CASSYLFREEGAETQYF.

For this clone: A read error is the likely source, as a far larger clone sits one nucleotide away. The CDR3 DNA reads TGTGCCAGCAGCAGCGCGGAGGTCCACTCCTACGAGCAGTACTTC. Encoded protein: CASSSAEVHSYEQYF. V is TRBV7-9 and J is TRBJ2-7, with D perhaps TRBD2 (5 bases). The V gene lost 5 bases and the J gene lost 0 bases, with 14 bases spanning the gap. Germline V lookup: CDR1 SEHNR, CDR2 FQNEAQ (reference sequence). This CDR3 is 15 amino acids long.

The genes are TRBV5-1 and TRBJ2-3; no definite D call. Germline V gene sequence: CDR1 SGHRS, CDR2 YFSETQ. The germline V and J ends were trimmed by 4 bases and 5 bases, with 11 bases remaining between them. CDR3 length: 13 residues. The CDR3: CASSTEPIDTQYF. Here the CDR3 DNA reads TGCGCCAGCAGCACAGAACCCATAGATACGCAGTATTTT.

In its sample, this clone is large. The V gene is TRBV6-5, the J gene TRBJ1-2, with a possible D match to TRBD1 (6 bases). Trimming shortened V by 0 bases and J by 5 bases, and 13 bases separated the two germline ends. CDR3 length: 15 amino acids. Germline loops: CDR1 MNHEY, CDR2 SVGAGI. The CDR3 DNA follows: TGTGCCAGCAGTTACTCATTCGGGGGGCGTTATGGCTACACCTTC. Translated, it gives CASSYSFGGRYGYTF.

In DNA form, the CDR3 reads TGTGCCAGCACAAACGGAGGAACTAATGAAAAACTGTTTTTT. Protein: CASTNGGTNEKLFF. This chain links TRBV9 with TRBJ1-4, with D hard to call. V dropped 6 bases and J dropped 1 base, with 10 bases sitting between them. Germline CDR1 SGDLS, CDR2 YYNGEE. There are 14 residues in the CDR3.